These 10 T cell receptor beta chains were sequenced from one sample in a study of T cell responses to AZD1222 COVID-19 vaccine. The protocol was immunoSEQ multiplex PCR, while the TCRdb copy is restricted to in-frame clones and leaves out a portion. The data hold over 150,000 clones, with around 87% observed a single time. Sample: peripheral blood, taken 28 days after the second AZD1222 dose. Receptors were obtained from an adult who received the AZD1222 COVID-19 vaccine.

The rearrangement links TRBV14 to TRBJ2-4, with 9 bases aligning to TRBD2. Germline loops: CDR1 SGHDN, CDR2 FVKESK. The CDR3 loop spans 18 amino acids. The trim removed 3 bases at V and 0 bases at J, leaving 9 bases unmatched. The CDR3 region has the DNA TGTGCCAGCAGCCATAGCGGTAGCGGGAGTGTAGCCAAAAACATTCAGTACTTC. This codes for CASSHSGSGSVAKNIQYF.

The CDR3 protein is CASSTSPGGTGELFF. The DNA for the CDR3 is TGCGCCAGCAGCACAAGCCCCGGGGGCACCGGGGAGCTGTTTTTT. The chain combines TRBV5-1 with TRBJ2-2; D may be TRBD2 (6 bases). CDR3 length: 15 amino acids. The ends were cut back, 4 bases at V and 4 bases at J, with 14 bases in the middle. Germline V gene lookup returns CDR1 SGHRS and CDR2 YFSETQ.

The chain is built from TRBV25-1 and TRBJ1-1; weak D call: TRBD1 (5 bases). The CDR3 is 13 residues long. V shed 6 bases and J shed 3 bases, with 11 bases lying between them. Germline V CDR1 and CDR2: MGHDK, SYGVNS. The CDR3 here is CASSDSPDTEAFF. In nucleotides, the CDR3 is TGTGCCAGCAGCGACAGTCCCGACACTGAAGCTTTCTTT.

This clone was observed a few times. This CDR3 is CASQGTNTEAFF. As DNA, the CDR3 is TGTGCCAGCCAGGGGACGAACACTGAAGCTTTCTTT. V usage is TRBV2 and J usage is TRBJ1-1, with D maybe TRBD1 (6 bases). This CDR3 has 12 residues. The germline V gene has CDR1 SNHLY and CDR2 FYNNEI. V lost 8 bases to trimming and J lost 1 base, with 8 bases between them.

The V gene is TRBV18, the J gene TRBJ1-1, with a tentative D call TRBD1 (5 bases). The CDR3 loop spans 15 amino acids. Germline-derived CDR1 and CDR2 are KGHSH and LQKENI. V lost 0 bases and J lost 4, with 12 bases in between. DNA of the CDR3: TGTGCCAGCTCACCACCGGAAAGGGGAGGCACTGAAGCTTTCTTT. Translated: CASSPPERGGTEAFF. The entire variable domain, with the rest obtained from reference TRBV18 and TRBJ1-1, is as follows: NAGVMQNPRHLVRRRGQEARLRCSPMKGHSHVYWYRQLPEEGLKFMVYLQKENIIDESGMPKERFSAEFPKEGPSILRIQQVVRGDSAAYFCASSPPERGGTEAFFGQGTRLTVV.

The genes are TRBV30 and TRBJ2-3; 11 bases match TRBD2. The V segment lost 3 bases and the J segment 8 bases; nucleotides outside the gene matches: 10. Germline values: CDR1 GTSNPN, CDR2 SVGIG (reference sequence). The CDR3 length is 15 residues. The CDR3 spells CAWRGTSGPSGTQYF. In nucleotides, the CDR3 is TGTGCCTGGAGGGGGACTAGCGGACCCTCAGGTACGCAGTATTTT.

The V gene is TRBV4-1, the J gene TRBJ2-3, with 10 bases lining up with TRBD1. The germline V gene has CDR1 MGHRA and CDR2 YSYEKL. J gave up 2 bases and V 1 base, and 6 bases lay outside the gene matches. This CDR3 spans 17 amino acids. The CDR3 DNA reads TGCGCCAGCAGCCAAGTTAAGGACAGGGGGATCACAGATACGCAGTATTTT. Amino acids: CASSQVKDRGITDTQYF.

J is TRBJ2-1 and V is TRBV6-1, with D possibly TRBD2 on 7 matching bases. Germline V gives CDR1 MNHNS, CDR2 SASEGT. Trimming removed 2 bases at V and 8 bases at J, with 16 bases between. There are 15 residues in the CDR3. CDR3 nucleotide sequence: TGTGCCAGCAGTGAACGCGGGGGCGGTCGCGATGAGCAGTTCTTC. Translating it yields CASSERGGGRDEQFF.

V gene TRBV12-3 or TRBV12-4 combines with J gene TRBJ2-2; no definite D call. There are 13 residues in the CDR3. V was cut by 5 bases and J by 1 base, with 5 bases left in between. This CDR3 reads CASSDLNTGELFF. As DNA, the CDR3 is TGTGCCAGCAGTGACCTGAACACCGGGGAGCTGTTTTTT.

The J gene is TRBJ2-3, the V gene TRBV19; either TRBD1 or TRBD2 may fit D (6 bases each). This CDR3 region has 13 residues. Germline lookup yields CDR1 LNHDA and CDR2 SQIVND (reference sequence). The V gene lost 6 bases and the J gene lost 3 bases, with 10 bases spanning the gap. CDR3: CASSRGPTDTQYF. CDR3 nucleotides: TGTGCCAGTAGCCGGGGGCCTACAGATACGCAGTATTTT. Together with reference TRBV19 and TRBJ2-3, the CDR3 gives the full variable domain: DGGITQSPKYLFRKEGQNVTLSCEQNLNHDAMYWYRQDPGQGLRLIYYSQIVNDFQKGDIAEGYSVSREKKESFPLTVTSAQKNPTAFYLCASSRGPTDTQYFGPGTRLTVL.